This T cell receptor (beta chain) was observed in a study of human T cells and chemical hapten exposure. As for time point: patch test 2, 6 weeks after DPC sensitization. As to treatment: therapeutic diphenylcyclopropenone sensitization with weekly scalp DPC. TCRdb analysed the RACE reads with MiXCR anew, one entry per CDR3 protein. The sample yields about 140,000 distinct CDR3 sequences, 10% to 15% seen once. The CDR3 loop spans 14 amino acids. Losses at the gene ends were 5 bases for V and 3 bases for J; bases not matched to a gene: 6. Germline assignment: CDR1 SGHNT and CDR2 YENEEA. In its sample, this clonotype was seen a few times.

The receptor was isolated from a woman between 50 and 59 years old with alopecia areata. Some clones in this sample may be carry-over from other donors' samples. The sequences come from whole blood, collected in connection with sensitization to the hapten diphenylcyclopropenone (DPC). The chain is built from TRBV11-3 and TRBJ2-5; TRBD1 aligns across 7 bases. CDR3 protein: CASSRDRVEETQYF. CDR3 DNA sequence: TGTGCCAGCAGCCGCGACAGGGTTGAAGAGACCCAGTACTTC.